This T cell receptor (beta chain) was identified in a study of cytomegalovirus exposure and HLA in healthy donors. In the PCR, 60 Vbeta and 13 Jbeta primers were used. Clones were read by immunoSEQ multiplex PCR, and TCRdb kept only the in-frame ones, dropping some. The data contain 150,000 or so clones, 78% of them singletons. General observations from the study: A later analysis reported that several of the most significant clusters appeared to be linked to common viral pathogens, among them Epstein-Barr virus. V- and J-gene trimming of TCR beta was linked (in a later analysis) to a missense DCLRE1C variant. Of the V segments, some could not be distinguished, including TRBV6-2 and TRBV6-3, and were excluded.

Germline loops: CDR1 GTSNPN, CDR2 SVGIG (reference sequence). CDR3 length: 14 amino acids. V was clipped by 5 bases and J by 5 bases; unmatched bases: 7. Regarding donors, all were healthy bone marrow donors. For this clone: Its antigen is currently unknown.

Material for sequencing was PBMCs. The chain recombines TRBV30 with TRBJ2-5, with 11 positions matching TRBD2. The sequence came from a woman aged 45-60 years in good health and CMV-seropositive. Written as DNA, the CDR3 is TGTGCCTGGGCAACTAGCGGGGGCGGGGAGACCCAGTACTTC. Translating gives CAWATSGGGETQYF.